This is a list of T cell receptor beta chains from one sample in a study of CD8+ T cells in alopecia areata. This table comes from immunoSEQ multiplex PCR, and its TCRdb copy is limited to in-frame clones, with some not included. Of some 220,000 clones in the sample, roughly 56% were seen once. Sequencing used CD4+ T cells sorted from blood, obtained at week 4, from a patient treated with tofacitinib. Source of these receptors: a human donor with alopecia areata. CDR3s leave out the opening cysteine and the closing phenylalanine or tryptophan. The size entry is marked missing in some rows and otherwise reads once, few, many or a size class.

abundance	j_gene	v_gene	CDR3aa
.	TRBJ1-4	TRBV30	AWSGSQTAYSTNEKLF
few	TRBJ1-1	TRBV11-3	ASSFIGGMNTEAF
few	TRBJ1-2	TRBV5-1	ASSLGPPRGGYT
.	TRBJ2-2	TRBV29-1	SVGEGRWTGELF
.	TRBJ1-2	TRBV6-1	ASSEEGYT
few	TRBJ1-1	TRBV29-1	SVGQGREKAF
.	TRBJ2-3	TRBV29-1	SVARGQGDTQY
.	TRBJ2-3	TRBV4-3	ASADLTDTQY
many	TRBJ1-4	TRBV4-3	ASSQEGPMEVNEKLF
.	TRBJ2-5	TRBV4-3	ASSQDGRGETQY
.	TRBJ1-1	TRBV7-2	ASSLDFTLVNTEAF
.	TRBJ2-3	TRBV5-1	ASSLEGKNADTQY
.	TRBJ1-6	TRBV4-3	ASSPVAGSYNSPLH
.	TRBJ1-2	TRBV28	ASSYDGYT
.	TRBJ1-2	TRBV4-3	ASSQERDSLYGYT
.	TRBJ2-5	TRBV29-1	SVEVGRVQETQY
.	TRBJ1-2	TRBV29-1	SVEPQGVRGYT
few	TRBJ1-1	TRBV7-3	ASSLSENTEAF
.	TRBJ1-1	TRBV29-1	SAGTGDTEAF
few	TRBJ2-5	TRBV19	ASSISRQETQY
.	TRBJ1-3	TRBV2	ASNGHSGNTIY
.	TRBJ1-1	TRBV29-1	SVERQGKAEAF